The clone carrying this TCR beta chain appeared a few times. Its antigen is undetermined. CDR1 is KGHSH and CDR2 is LQKENI in the germline V gene. Trimming at V came to 0 bases and at J to 4 bases, leaving 6 bases not matched to a gene. The CDR3 contains 16 residues. The data are from a study of T cell responses to AZD1222 COVID-19 vaccine. Study results and limitations: Spike as a whole was targeted by vaccine-associated CD4 TCRs, dominant at 160-218 and 743-854. The donor cohort was predominantly white British with a female majority, and clonal diversity may have been underestimated. Recipients of AZD1222 seropositive at baseline numbered only 6 or 7.

The data were produced by immunoSEQ multiplex PCR, yet TCRdb's version contains in-frame clones alone and is incomplete. The sample holds approximately 130,000 clones, approximately 85% seen once. Sample: peripheral blood, taken 28 days after the second dose of the MenACWY control vaccine. The chain links TRBV18 to TRBJ2-1; 7 bases are a match to TRBD1. This TCR came from an adult who received the MenACWY meningococcal vaccine as a control. The CDR3 DNA reads as TGTGCCAGCTCACCACCGGGACAGTCTGATTACAATGAGCAGTTCTTC. It yields the protein CASSPPGQSDYNEQFF.